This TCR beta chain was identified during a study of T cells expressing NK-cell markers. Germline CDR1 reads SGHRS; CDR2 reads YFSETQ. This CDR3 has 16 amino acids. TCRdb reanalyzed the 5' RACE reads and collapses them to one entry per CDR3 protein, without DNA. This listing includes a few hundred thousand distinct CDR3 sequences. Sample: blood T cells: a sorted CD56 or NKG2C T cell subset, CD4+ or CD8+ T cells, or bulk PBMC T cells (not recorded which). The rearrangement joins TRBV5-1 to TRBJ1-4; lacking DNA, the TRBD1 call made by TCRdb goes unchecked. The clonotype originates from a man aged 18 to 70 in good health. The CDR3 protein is CASRHGDLGPNEKLFF.